A single sample gave rise to the 23 T cell receptor beta chains below, sequenced in a study of blood T cells in healthy people across ages. A second PCR, run for about 7 to 11 cycles, used a sample-barcoded 5' primer plus a J-beta primer mix. TCRdb passed the 5' RACE reads through MiXCR, listing each CDR3 protein once. The sample lists just over 1 million distinct CDR3 sequences, less than 50% occurring once. Sequences were obtained from blood. Receptors originate from a woman aged 55-70 years in good health.

This chain links TRBV12-3 or TRBV12-4 with TRBJ1-5; D not certain. The V end was cut by 5 bases, the J end by 4 bases, with 12 bases between. The CDR3 spans 14 residues. The CDR3 DNA is TGTGCCAGCAGTGTCGACACGGCTAATCAGCCCCAGCATTTT. This translates into CASSVDTANQPQHF.

The chain recombines TRBV19 with TRBJ1-5; D is possibly TRBD1 (5 bases). V was clipped by 10 bases and J by 3 bases, with 10 bases between them. The germline V gene encodes CDR1 LNHDA and CDR2 SQIVND (reference sequence). The CDR3 is 12 residues long. Here the CDR3 DNA reads TGTGCCACAAGGGGAGCCAATCAGCCCCAGCATTTT. It codes for CATRGANQPQHF. Full variable domain (remainder filled in from reference TRBV19 and TRBJ1-5): DGGITQSPKYLFRKEGQNVTLSCEQNLNHDAMYWYRQDPGQGLRLIYYSQIVNDFQKGDIAEGYSVSREKKESFPLTVTSAQKNPTAFYLCATRGANQPQHFGDGTRLSIL.

The rearrangement joins TRBV20-1 to TRBJ2-1; 10 nucleotides line up with TRBD1. CDR1 and CDR2 (germline): DFQATT, SNEGSKA (reference sequence). The V gene end was trimmed by 6 bases and the J gene end by 9 bases; junction bases not matched to a gene: 8. The CDR3 is 13 amino acids. The chain's CDR3 is CSAPRQGASEQFF. The CDR3 DNA reads as TGCAGTGCCCCACGACAGGGGGCTAGTGAGCAGTTCTTC.

With regard to this clonotype: One junction end disagrees with the germline gene, perhaps due to a read error. The chain links TRBV4-1 to TRBJ1-6; D call uncertain. Per germline, CDR1 MGHRA and CDR2 YSYEKL. The CDR3 spans 13 residues. The CDR3 sequence is CVSSQEENSPLHF. The CDR3 nucleotides are TGCGTCAGCAGCCAAGAAGAGAATTCACCCCTCCACTTT.

The rearrangement joins TRBV2 to TRBJ1-1; 7 nucleotides line up with TRBD1. The CDR3 is 13 amino acids. The ends lost 6 bases at V and 3 bases at J; junction bases unmatched: 4. Germline V CDR1 and CDR2: SNHLY, FYNNEI. The CDR3 loop is CASSGDSDTEAFF. The CDR3 region has the DNA TGTGCCAGCAGCGGGGACAGTGACACTGAAGCTTTCTTT.

The table lists this clonotype with a few counts. The rearrangement joins TRBV7-2 to TRBJ1-5; D might be TRBD1 (5 bases). This CDR3 has 15 residues. Germline V gene data show CDR1 as SGHTA and CDR2 as FQGNSA. Trimming left V 5 bases short and J 6 bases short, with 17 bases between. The CDR3 loop reads CASSLNSGLGQPQHF. The CDR3 DNA is TGTGCCAGCAGCCTAAACTCAGGGTTAGGTCAGCCCCAGCATTTT.

The chain links TRBV7-8 to TRBJ1-4, with a weak D call TRBD1 (5 bases). The CDR3 has 15 amino acids. CDR1 and CDR2 from the germline V gene are SGHVS and FQNEAQ. V lost 5 bases to trimming and J lost 8 bases, with 18 bases between them. The DNA of the CDR3 is TGTGCCAGCAGCCCCCCGGGGGGTTGGAGGGAAAAACTGTTTTTT. Its protein is CASSPPGGWREKLFF.

This clonotype appeared a few times. CDR3 protein: CSARFWASGSYEQYF. The CDR3 DNA reads as TGCAGTGCTAGATTTTGGGCTAGCGGGAGCTACGAGCAGTACTTC. The chain couples TRBV20-1 to TRBJ2-7; 10 bases agree with TRBD2. This CDR3 has 15 residues. Germline CDR1 DFQATT, CDR2 SNEGSKA (reference sequence). V trimming: 2 bases; J trimming: 3 bases; junction bases outside the gene matches: 7.

V gene TRBV6-1 combines with J gene TRBJ1-4, with 7 bases identical to TRBD1. J was trimmed by 5 bases and V by 2 bases; bases with no gene match: 8. CDR3 size: 16 residues. Per germline, CDR1 MNHNS and CDR2 SASEGT. DNA of the CDR3: TGTGCCAGCAGTGAACTCGCGGGACAGCAGAATGAAAAACTGTTTTTT. This encodes CASSELAGQQNEKLFF.

V and J are TRBV27 and TRBJ2-1; 10 bases line up with TRBD2. Germline CDR1 is MNHEY and CDR2 is SMNVEV (reference sequence). CDR3 length: 15 residues. Losses at the gene ends were 6 bases for V and 6 bases for J; bases not matched to a gene: 8. CDR3 region: CASRIAGLAINEQFF. The CDR3 region has the DNA TGTGCCAGCAGGATCGCGGGACTAGCGATCAATGAGCAGTTCTTC.

This clonotype appeared a few times. The genes are TRBV7-9 and TRBJ2-4; 9 bases map to TRBD1. V lost 4 bases, J lost 5 bases, and 6 bases stayed unmatched. Germline CDR1 and CDR2: SEHNR and FQNEAQ (reference sequence). The CDR3 totals 15 residues. The CDR3 coding sequence is TGTGCCAGCAGCTACCGGGACAGGGCCGAAAACATTCAGTACTTC. Amino acid sequence: CASSYRDRAENIQYF.

V gene TRBV5-1 combines with J gene TRBJ1-4, with a possible D match to TRBD1 (6 bases). Germline assignment: CDR1 SGHRS and CDR2 YFSETQ. The V gene lost 3 bases and the J gene lost 5 bases, with 17 bases spanning the gap. The CDR3 contains 16 residues. The CDR3 reads CASSSGGTPRNEKLFF. CDR3 DNA sequence: TGCGCCAGCAGCTCGGGCGGGACACCGAGGAATGAAAAACTGTTTTTT.

In its sample, this clonotype was seen a few times. The genes are TRBV7-9 and TRBJ2-5; 11 nucleotides line up with TRBD2. Germline CDR1 reads SEHNR; CDR2 reads FQNEAQ (reference sequence). The CDR3 extends over 14 amino acids. The V and J ends lost 5 bases and 3 bases, in that order; junction bases with no gene match: 2. The CDR3, as DNA: TGTGCCAGCAGCACTAGCGGGAGTAAAGAGACCCAGTACTTC. This sequence encodes CASSTSGSKETQYF.

This clonotype was observed a few times. The chain is built from TRBV7-6 and TRBJ2-7; either TRBD1 or TRBD2 may fit D (5 bases each). This CDR3 comprises 15 residues. Germline V gives CDR1 SGHVS, CDR2 FNYEAQ. Between the trimmed V and J ends, which lost 1 base and 2 bases, there was a span of 12 bases. The CDR3, as DNA: TGTGCCAGCAGCTTAGAGGGAGAGGGGCCCTACGAGCAGTACTTC. As protein: CASSLEGEGPYEQYF.

This clonotype came up a few times. The J gene is TRBJ2-7, the V gene TRBV4-1; TRBD2 agrees at 16 bases. Germline CDR1 reads MGHRA; CDR2 reads YSYEKL. The CDR3 is 16 amino acids. V dropped 0 bases and J dropped 7; count of bases not matched to a gene: 3. This CDR3 reads CASSQDGTSGRGEQYF. CDR3 DNA sequence: TGCGCCAGCAGCCAAGATGGGACTAGCGGGAGGGGTGAGCAGTACTTC.

As regards this clonotype: Its ends do not fully match the called genes, so a read error is possible. The CDR3 protein is CASSYSQEGGTEVFF. The CDR3 bases are TGTGCCAGCAGTTACTCGCAAGAAGGAGGCACTGAAGTTTTCTTT. The chain recombines TRBV6-2 or TRBV6-3 with TRBJ1-1; D is unclear. Looked up from germline, CDR1 is MNHEY and CDR2 is SVGEGT. The length of the CDR3 is 15 residues.

This clonotype has more than one count but fewer than ten. J is TRBJ2-1 and V is TRBV11-2, with 8 bases fitting TRBD1. The ends lost 3 bases at V and 9 bases at J; junction bases unmatched: 4. Germline values: CDR1 SGHAT, CDR2 FQNNGV. The CDR3 sequence is 13 residues long. The CDR3 loop is CASSFLQGGEQFF. The CDR3 DNA reads TGTGCCAGCAGCTTTTTACAGGGGGGTGAGCAGTTCTTC. The full variable domain, with the rest looked up from reference TRBV11-2 and TRBJ2-1, is EAGVAQSPRYKIIEKRQSVAFWCNPISGHATLYWYQQILGQGPKLLIQFQNNGVVDDSQLPKDRFSAERLKGVDSTLKIQPAKLEDSAVYLCASSFLQGGEQFFGPGTRLTVL.

For this clonotype: At one of its ends the junction is not consistent with the germline gene, which may arise from a read error. The rearrangement uses TRBV6-1 and TRBJ2-7; D possibly corresponds to TRBD2 (5 bases). Germline loops: CDR1 MNHNS, CDR2 SASEGT. CDR3 length: 15 amino acids. CDR3 nucleotide sequence: TGTGCCAGCAGGCCTCGGGGTAGGCCAGCCTACGAGCGGTACTTC. Translation gives CASRPRGRPAYERYF.

In nucleotides, the CDR3 is TGCGCCAGCAGCCAAGCGGGGGGCGAAACCTACGAGCAGTACTTC. This translates into CASSQAGGETYEQYF. This chain connects TRBV4-1 to TRBJ2-7; D perhaps matches TRBD2 (7 bases). CDR3 length equals 15 residues. CDR1 and CDR2 (germline): MGHRA, YSYEKL. The germline V and J ends were trimmed by 1 base and 2 bases, with 12 bases remaining between them.

The chain employs TRBV11-2 and TRBJ2-1; 13 bases align to TRBD2. Per the germline V gene, CDR1 is SGHAT and CDR2 is FQNNGV. Unmatched junction bases numbered 6, after V lost 1 base and J lost 9 bases. This CDR3 contains 16 residues. The CDR3 here is CASSLGGLAGVLEQFF. CDR3 nucleotide sequence: TGTGCCAGCAGCTTAGGCGGACTAGCGGGAGTCCTTGAGCAGTTCTTC. Together with reference TRBV11-2 and TRBJ2-1, the CDR3 gives the full variable domain: EAGVAQSPRYKIIEKRQSVAFWCNPISGHATLYWYQQILGQGPKLLIQFQNNGVVDDSQLPKDRFSAERLKGVDSTLKIQPAKLEDSAVYLCASSLGGLAGVLEQFFGPGTRLTVL.

About this clonotype: One end of the junction varies from germline; a read error may be responsible. The rearrangement uses TRBV29-1 and TRBJ2-1; TRBD2 aligns across 12 bases. CDR3 size: 15 residues. The germline V gene has CDR1 SQVTM and CDR2 ANQGSEA. CDR3 sequence (DNA): TGCAGCGTGGAAGGACTAGCGGGACAATACAATGAGCAGTTCTTC. Its protein product is CSVEGLAGQYNEQFF.

This clonotype was seen more than once but under ten times. The rearrangement links TRBV27 to TRBJ2-7, with TRBD1 matching 7 bases. This CDR3 is built from 15 residues. After removal of 3 bases from V and 3 bases from J, the junction contained 8 bases not matched to a gene. Germline CDR1 MNHEY, CDR2 SMNVEV (reference sequence). The CDR3: CASSFKSTGVYEQYF. For the CDR3, the DNA is TGTGCCAGCAGTTTCAAATCAACAGGGGTCTACGAGCAGTACTTC.

This chain joins TRBV15 and TRBJ2-1; 10 nucleotides line up with TRBD1. The end of the DNA is better explained by TRBJ2-7, so the J call may be wrong. The CDR3 sequence is 16 residues long. Germline CDR1 is LNHNV and CDR2 is YYDKDF (reference sequence). This chain's CDR3 is CATSTPRQGAYNEQYF. Here the CDR3 DNA reads TGTGCCACCAGCACCCCAAGACAGGGGGCGTACAATGAGCAGTACTTC.